The following is a T cell receptor (beta chain) sequence with its context. The antigen remains unidentified. They ran version v3.0 of the immunoSEQ assay at survey level. Data came from immunoSEQ multiplex PCR; TCRdb stores just in-frame clones and leaves some out. The table lists 9,500 to 15,000 clones, roughly 80% of them singletons. The sample is drawn from a study of long-term antiretroviral therapy in people with HIV. Regarding the study as a whole: ART was followed by higher diversity that remained below transplant donor controls.

The CDR3 length is 15 residues. CDR1 MDHEN and CDR2 SYDVKM come from the germline V gene. With 2 bases removed from V and 2 bases from J, the gap between germline ends came to 10 bases. The TCR was taken from a man between 50 and 59 years old with HIV. The input for sequencing was unsorted PBMCs, taken around 8.1 years after starting antiretroviral therapy. V usage is TRBV28 and J usage is TRBJ1-5; TRBD1 might be the D (6 bases). CDR3 sequence reads: CASSLGGLGNQPQHF. The CDR3 coding sequence is TGTGCCAGCAGTTTAGGGGGGCTTGGCAATCAGCCCCAGCATTTT.